Shown below are 5 T cell receptor beta chains from a single sample sequenced in a study of human T cells and chemical hapten exposure. TCRdb reprocessed the RACE reads via MiXCR and lists one record per CDR3 protein. The sample yields about 160,000 distinct CDR3 sequences, around a quarter seen once. Time point: patch test 3, about 24 weeks after DPC sensitization. Documented treatment: therapeutic diphenylcyclopropenone sensitization with weekly scalp DPC. The starting material was whole blood, obtained in connection with sensitization to the hapten diphenylcyclopropenone (DPC). The origin of the receptors is a woman aged 18-30 years with alopecia areata. Some clones in this sample may be carry-over from other donors' samples.

The V and J genes are TRBV6-1 and TRBJ2-7; 9 nucleotides line up with TRBD1. Germline-derived CDR1 and CDR2 are MNHNS and SASEGT. Trimming at V came to 7 bases and at J to 4 bases, leaving 5 bases not matched to a gene. This CDR3 is built from 13 residues. The CDR3 coding sequence is TGTGCCAGCAACCGGGACAGGGCTTACGAGCAGTACTTC. Translation: CASNRDRAYEQYF.

This clonotype came up a few times. The V and J genes are TRBV24-1 and TRBJ2-5; 9 bases are a match to TRBD2. Looked up from germline, CDR1 is KGHDR and CDR2 is SFDVKD. The J segment lost 2 bases and the V segment lost 4 bases, leaving 4 bases of the junction unmatched. The CDR3 has 15 residues. CDR3 sequence (DNA): TGTGCCACCAGTGACTGGAGCGGGGGGCAAGAGACCCAGTACTTC. It specifies CATSDWSGGQETQYF.

This clonotype was observed a single time. Here the CDR3 DNA reads TGTGCCATCAGAGCCTCGACAGGTAGCGCCTACAATGAGCAGTTCTTC. The encoded protein is CAIRASTGSAYNEQFF. The genes are TRBV10-3 and TRBJ2-1, with D possibly TRBD1 on 6 matching bases. The CDR3 is 16 residues long. Germline loops: CDR1 ENHRY, CDR2 SYGVKD. The V end lost 6 bases, the J end lost 2 bases, and 17 bases lay between the germline ends.

This clonotype was seen a handful of times. The chain uses TRBV7-2 and TRBJ2-1; D gene uncertain. From germline, CDR1 is SGHTA and CDR2 FQGNSA. CDR3 length equals 14 residues. Trimming removed 6 bases from V and 2 bases from J, with 11 bases in between. The CDR3 protein is CASSRGTTYNEQFF. CDR3 bases: TGTGCCAGCAGTCGCGGAACCACCTACAATGAGCAGTTCTTC.

This clonotype was detected a few times. V and J are TRBV7-2 and TRBJ1-5, with D possibly matching TRBD1 (5 bases). CDR1 is SGHTA and CDR2 is FQGNSA in the germline V gene. The CDR3 runs to 15 residues. Trimming took 5 bases from V and 1 from J, leaving 12 bases between them. CDR3 in DNA: TGTGCCAGCAGCCCGAGGACAAGAAGCAATCAGCCCCAGCATTTT. Residues: CASSPRTRSNQPQHF. Full variable domain (missing parts from reference TRBV7-2 and TRBJ1-5): GAGVSQSPSNKVTEKGKDVELRCDPISGHTALYWYRQSLGQGLEFLIYFQGNSAPDKSGLPSDRFSAERTGGSVSTLTIQRTQQEDSAVYLCASSPRTRSNQPQHFGDGTRLSIL.